This T cell receptor beta chain was identified in a study of T cells after yellow fever vaccination. Generation of TCR cDNA used 5'RACE template switching (which added a universal primer site and UMIs). One entry per CDR3 protein results from TCRdb running MiXCR on the 5' RACE reads. The sample contains a few hundred thousand distinct CDR3 sequences, around 3.6% of which appear only once. This clonotype was recorded a few times. This CDR3 comprises 15 residues. CDR1 SGHRS and CDR2 YFSETQ come from the germline V gene. V was cut by 4 bases and J by 7 bases, with 18 bases left in between. The starting material was PBMCs, obtained on the day of the yellow fever booster vaccination. The chain employs TRBV5-1 and TRBJ1-5, with D possibly being TRBD1 (5 bases). This TCR was recovered from a man younger than 30 who received the YFV17D yellow fever vaccine. The CDR3 DNA reads TGCGCCAGCAGCGTCGGACCCGGGGCAGGGCAGCCCCAGCATTTT. Protein product: CASSVGPGAGQPQHF.